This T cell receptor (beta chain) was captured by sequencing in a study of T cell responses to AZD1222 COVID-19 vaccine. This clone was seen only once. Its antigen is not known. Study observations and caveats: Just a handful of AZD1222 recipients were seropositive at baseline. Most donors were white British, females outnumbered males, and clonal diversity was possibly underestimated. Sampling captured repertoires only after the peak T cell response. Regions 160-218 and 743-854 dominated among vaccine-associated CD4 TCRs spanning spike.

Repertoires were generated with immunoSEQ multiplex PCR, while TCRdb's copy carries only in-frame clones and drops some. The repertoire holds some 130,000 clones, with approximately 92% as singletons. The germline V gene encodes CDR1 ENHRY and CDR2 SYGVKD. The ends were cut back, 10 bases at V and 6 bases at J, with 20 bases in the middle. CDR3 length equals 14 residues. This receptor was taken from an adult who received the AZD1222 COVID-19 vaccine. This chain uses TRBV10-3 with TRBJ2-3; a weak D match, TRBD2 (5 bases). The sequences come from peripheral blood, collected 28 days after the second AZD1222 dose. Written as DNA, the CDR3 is TGTGCCAACTCACCTCAACTAGGCGCGGATACGCAGTATTTT. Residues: CANSPQLGADTQYF.